This TCR beta chain was recorded in a study of blood T cell repertoires in COVID-19. Remarks on this clone: The junction and the germline gene differ at one end; a read error may be behind it.

Clones were read by immunoSEQ multiplex PCR, and TCRdb kept only the in-frame ones, dropping some. The sample carries about 62,000 clones, 65% to 85% recorded once. Source material: peripheral blood. The receptor comes from a human donor in a cohort sampled during active COVID-19.

The CDR3 reads CASSQEVPIHYEQYF. The CDR3 bases are TGCGCCAGCAGCCAAGAAGTTCCCATTCACTACGAACAGTACTTC. The rearrangement uses TRBV4-1 and TRBJ2-7, with no clear D. The length of the CDR3 is 15 residues. Per germline, CDR1 MGHRA and CDR2 YSYEKL.